These T cell receptor beta chains were read from a single sample in a study of blood T cell repertoires in COVID-19. The data were produced by immunoSEQ multiplex PCR, yet TCRdb's version contains in-frame clones alone and is incomplete. This sample yields more than 75,000 clones, of which 84% are seen a single time; over 10% belongs to the top ten. Sample: peripheral blood. The receptors originated from a human donor in a cohort sampled during active COVID-19. Each CDR3 is given with its conserved first and last residue. D genes are given only for firm matches. Expanded clones get a size class; other rows say once, few or many, or leave the size out.

D gene: NA
clone size: NA
CDR3 length: 13
J gene: TRBJ2-1
V gene: TRBV20-1
CDR3 protein: CSASRSKFNEQFF
CDR3 DNA: TGCAGTGCTAGTCGGTCCAAGTTCAATGAGCAGTTCTTC

D gene: NA
clone size: NA
CDR3 length: 13
J gene: TRBJ1-2
V gene: TRBV28
CDR3 protein: CASRPLTGYGYTF
CDR3 DNA: TGTGCCAGCAGACCCCTAACAGGGTACGGCTACACCTTC

D gene: TRBD1
clone size: NA
CDR3 length: 13
J gene: TRBJ1-4
V gene: TRBV6-5
CDR3 protein: CAYRGDRDEKLFF
CDR3 DNA: TGTGCCTACAGAGGGGACAGGGACGAAAAACTGTTTTTT

D gene: TRBD1
clone size: NA
CDR3 length: 16
J gene: TRBJ1-5
V gene: TRBV19
CDR3 protein: CASSIVTGGGNQPQHF
CDR3 DNA: TGTGCCAGTAGTATAGTTACAGGGGGGGGCAATCAGCCCCAGCATTTT

D gene: TRBD2
clone size: NA
CDR3 length: 15
J gene: TRBJ2-7
V gene: TRBV6-5
CDR3 protein: CASSARTSGDYEQYF
CDR3 DNA: TGTGCCAGCAGCGCAAGGACTAGCGGGGACTACGAGCAGTACTTC

D gene: TRBD1
clone size: NA
CDR3 length: 18
J gene: TRBJ1-6
V gene: TRBV2
CDR3 protein: CASKNGRGSLSSNSPLHF
CDR3 DNA: TGTGCCAGCAAGAACGGCAGGGGGTCCCTCTCTTCTAATTCACCCCTCCACTTT

D gene: TRBD1
clone size: NA
CDR3 length: 14
J gene: TRBJ1-3
V gene: TRBV9
CDR3 protein: CASSFPDRGNTIYF
CDR3 DNA: TGTGCCAGCAGCTTCCCGGACAGGGGGAACACCATATATTTT

D gene: NA
clone size: NA
CDR3 length: 14
J gene: TRBJ2-7
V gene: TRBV15
CDR3 protein: CATSRGMTGNEQYF
CDR3 DNA: TGTGCCACCAGCAGAGGGATGACAGGCAACGAGCAGTACTTC

D gene: NA
clone size: few
CDR3 length: 16
J gene: TRBJ1-5
V gene: TRBV5-4
CDR3 protein: CASTLHTGDRNQPQHF
CDR3 DNA: TGTGCCAGCACCCTTCACACCGGGGATCGCAATCAGCCCCAGCATTTT

D gene: TRBD1
clone size: NA
CDR3 length: 16
J gene: TRBJ1-6
V gene: TRBV3-1/TRBV3-2
CDR3 protein: CASSQRGQGVDSPLHF
CDR3 DNA: TGTGCCAGCAGCCAGAGGGGACAGGGGGTAGATTCACCCCTCCACTTT

D gene: TRBD2
clone size: NA
CDR3 length: 15
J gene: TRBJ2-3
V gene: TRBV25-1
CDR3 protein: CASSRGGGFTDTQYF
CDR3 DNA: TGTGCCAGCAGTCGTGGGGGAGGGTTCACAGATACGCAGTATTTT

D gene: NA
clone size: NA
CDR3 length: 15
J gene: TRBJ1-3
V gene: TRBV7-2
CDR3 protein: CASSLAVGVGNTIYF
CDR3 DNA: TGTGCCAGCAGCTTAGCTGTCGGGGTTGGAAACACCATATATTTT

D gene: NA
clone size: NA
CDR3 length: 13
J gene: TRBJ1-2
V gene: TRBV12-3/TRBV12-4
CDR3 protein: CASSFGESYGYTF
CDR3 DNA: TGTGCCAGCAGTTTTGGGGAGAGCTATGGCTACACCTTC

D gene: TRBD1
clone size: NA
CDR3 length: 15
J gene: TRBJ1-1
V gene: TRBV5-5
CDR3 protein: CASIPNRGGNTEAFF
CDR3 DNA: TGTGCCAGCATCCCTAACAGGGGAGGGAACACTGAAGCTTTCTTT

D gene: NA
clone size: NA
CDR3 length: 14
J gene: TRBJ2-1
V gene: TRBV5-1
CDR3 protein: CASSLDAPRNEQFF
CDR3 DNA: TGCGCCAGCAGCTTGGATGCGCCCCGCAATGAGCAGTTCTTC

D gene: TRBD1
clone size: NA
CDR3 length: 15
J gene: TRBJ2-1
V gene: TRBV11-3
CDR3 protein: CASSLYSQGYNEQFF
CDR3 DNA: TGTGCCAGCAGCTTATATTCACAGGGGTACAATGAGCAGTTCTTC

D gene: TRBD1
clone size: NA
CDR3 length: 15
J gene: TRBJ1-4
V gene: TRBV19
CDR3 protein: CASSRTGTAMKGLFF
CDR3 DNA: TGTGCCAGTAGTCGTACCGGGACAGCGATGAAGGGCCTGTTTTTT

D gene: TRBD1
clone size: NA
CDR3 length: 14
J gene: TRBJ1-6
V gene: TRBV6-5
CDR3 protein: CASRWGQGDSPLHF
CDR3 DNA: TGTGCCAGCAGGTGGGGACAGGGGGATTCACCCCTCCACTTT

D gene: TRBD2
clone size: NA
CDR3 length: 16
J gene: TRBJ2-1
V gene: TRBV7-2
CDR3 protein: CASSWGLAGGLNEQFF
CDR3 DNA: TGTGCCAGCAGCTGGGGACTAGCGGGGGGACTTAATGAGCAGTTCTTC

D gene: NA
clone size: NA
CDR3 length: 13
J gene: TRBJ2-3
V gene: TRBV6-5
CDR3 protein: CASSEGGTDTQYF
CDR3 DNA: TGTGCCAGCAGCGAGGGGGGCACAGATACGCAGTATTTT

D gene: NA
clone size: NA
CDR3 length: 13
J gene: TRBJ1-5
V gene: TRBV29-1
CDR3 protein: CSVSWGGGQPQHF
CDR3 DNA: TGCAGCGTTTCGTGGGGAGGGGGTCAGCCCCAGCATTTT

D gene: TRBD1
clone size: NA
CDR3 length: 13
J gene: TRBJ1-1
V gene: TRBV6-5
CDR3 protein: CASRTGRWTEAFF
CDR3 DNA: TGTGCCAGCAGGACAGGGCGCTGGACTGAAGCTTTCTTT

D gene: NA
clone size: NA
CDR3 length: 14
J gene: TRBJ2-5
V gene: TRBV30
CDR3 protein: CAWSEGGLQETQYF
CDR3 DNA: TGTGCCTGGAGTGAGGGCGGACTCCAAGAGACCCAGTACTTC

D gene: TRBD1
clone size: NA
CDR3 length: 15
J gene: TRBJ2-3
V gene: TRBV2
CDR3 protein: CASRRQGSLTDTQYF
CDR3 DNA: TGTGCCAGCAGACGACAGGGGTCCCTCACAGATACGCAGTATTTT

D gene: TRBD1
clone size: NA
CDR3 length: 15
J gene: TRBJ2-7
V gene: TRBV5-5
CDR3 protein: CASSLTPGTGYEQYF
CDR3 DNA: TGTGCCAGCAGCTTAACACCCGGGACAGGCTACGAGCAGTACTTC

D gene: TRBD2
clone size: NA
CDR3 length: 16
J gene: TRBJ2-7
V gene: TRBV2
CDR3 protein: CASSAKTSGDGSEQYF
CDR3 DNA: TGTGCCAGCAGTGCTAAGACTAGCGGGGACGGTAGCGAGCAGTACTTC

D gene: TRBD1
clone size: NA
CDR3 length: 15
J gene: TRBJ1-2
V gene: TRBV19
CDR3 protein: CASSISRTGSYGYTF
CDR3 DNA: TGTGCCAGTAGTATTAGCCGGACAGGGTCGTATGGCTACACCTTC